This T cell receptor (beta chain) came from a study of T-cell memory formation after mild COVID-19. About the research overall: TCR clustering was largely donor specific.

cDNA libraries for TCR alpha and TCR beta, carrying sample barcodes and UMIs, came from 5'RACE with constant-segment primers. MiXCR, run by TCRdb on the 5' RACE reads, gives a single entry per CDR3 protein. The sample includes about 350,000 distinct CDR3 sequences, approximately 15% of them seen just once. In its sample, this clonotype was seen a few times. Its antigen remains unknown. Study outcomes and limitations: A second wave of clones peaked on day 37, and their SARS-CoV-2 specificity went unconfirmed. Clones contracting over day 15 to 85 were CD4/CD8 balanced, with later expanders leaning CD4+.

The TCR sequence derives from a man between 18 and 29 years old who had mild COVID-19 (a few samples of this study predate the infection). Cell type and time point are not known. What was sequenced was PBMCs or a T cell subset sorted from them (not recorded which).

The CDR3 is CSARRGALLLAFF. DNA for the CDR3: TGCAGTGCTAGAAGGGGGGCTCTCTTATTGGCTTTCTTT. The V call is TRBV20-1, the J call TRBJ1-1; a weak D match, TRBD1 (6 bases). The CDR3 covers 13 residues. V was shortened by 2 bases and J by 11 bases, with 18 bases between the two germline ends. In germline, CDR1 is DFQATT, CDR2 SNEGSKA (reference sequence).